This T cell receptor beta chain is drawn from a study of cytomegalovirus exposure and HLA in healthy donors. General study results and limits: A later analysis by the authors found several of the most significant clusters apparently linked to common viral pathogens.

The PCR made use of 60 Vbeta and 13 Jbeta primers. Some clones are missing from TCRdb's copy, which holds only in-frame ones; the method was immunoSEQ multiplex PCR. This sample carries some 200,000 clones, about 83% of them seen once, and the ten largest clones take 1.4%. With respect to this clone: Its antigen is not identified.

In germline, CDR1 is MGHRA, CDR2 YSYEKL. The CDR3 consists of 21 residues. Germline trimming cut 0 bases from V and 3 bases from J; bases unmatched to any gene: 19. The genes are TRBV4-1 and TRBJ2-5; 10 positions agree with TRBD2. Sequencing used PBMCs. This clonotype was sampled from a girl aged 10-17 years in good health and CMV-seronegative. In DNA form, the CDR3 reads TGCGCCAGCAGCCAAGAAAGAACAGGGTTGGAGCTAGCGGGAGAGAAAGAGACCCAGTACTTC. It specifies CASSQERTGLELAGEKETQYF.